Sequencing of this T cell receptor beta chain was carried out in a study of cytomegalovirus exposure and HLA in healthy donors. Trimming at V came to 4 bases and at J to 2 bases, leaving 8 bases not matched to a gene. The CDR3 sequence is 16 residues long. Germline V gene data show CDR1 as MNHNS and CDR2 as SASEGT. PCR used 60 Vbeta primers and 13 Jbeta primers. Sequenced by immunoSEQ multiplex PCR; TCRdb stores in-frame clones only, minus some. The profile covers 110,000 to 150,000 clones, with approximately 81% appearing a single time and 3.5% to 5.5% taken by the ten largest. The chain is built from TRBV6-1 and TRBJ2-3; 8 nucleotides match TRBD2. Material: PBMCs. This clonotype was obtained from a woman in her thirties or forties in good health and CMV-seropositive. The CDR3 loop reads CASSGNSGALTDTQYF. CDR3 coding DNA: TGTGCCAGCAGTGGTAATAGCGGGGCCCTCACAGATACGCAGTATTTT.